This record concerns one TCR beta chain sequence. No antigen is known for it. V lost 4 bases and J lost 10; bases outside the gene matches: 9. Germline CDR1 is MGHRA and CDR2 is YSYEKL. The CDR3 contains 13 residues. Then a second PCR, running roughly 7 to 12 cycles, was carried out with a sample-barcoded 5' primer and a J-beta primer mix. Every molecule of cDNA carried a tag from a template-switch adaptor with 12 random nucleotides. TCRdb passed the 5' RACE reads through MiXCR, listing each CDR3 protein once. The sample consists of about 1.8 million distinct CDR3 sequences, 49% of them appearing once. The data were taken from a study of blood T cells in healthy people across ages. Across the study: Capture by template switching was about one barcoded beta molecule per two T cells. Study-wide results and caveats: Estimates based on one million T cells were treated as lower bounds.

The receptor was derived from a woman aged 40 to 50 in good health. This sequence joins TRBV4-1 and TRBJ1-2, with 7 bases lining up with TRBD1. Sequencing was performed on blood. DNA for the CDR3: TGCGCCAGCAGCCGGCTCGGGACAGACGTCTACACCTTC. Translated: CASSRLGTDVYTF.